This T cell receptor (beta chain) was obtained from a study of T cell changes during pregnancy in multiple sclerosis. Germline CDR1 reads SGHDT; CDR2 reads YYEEEE. CDR3 size: 15 residues. V was trimmed by 2 bases and J by 2 bases, leaving 11 bases between them. The data were produced by immunoSEQ multiplex PCR, yet TCRdb's version contains in-frame clones alone and is incomplete. The sample has around 50,000 clones; approximately 92% are singletons. The input for sequencing was CD4+ T cells from peripheral blood mononuclear cells, taken after pregnancy. This chain joins TRBV5-6 and TRBJ1-3, with D tentatively TRBD1 (5 bases). This receptor was identified in a female donor in good health, enrolled as a control in a pregnancy study. The CDR3 loop is CASSFRRGPGNTIYF. The CDR3 DNA follows: TGTGCCAGCAGCTTTAGGAGGGGCCCTGGAAACACCATATATTTT. Full variable domain (missing parts from reference TRBV5-6 and TRBJ1-3): DAGVTQSPTHLIKTRGQQVTLRCSPKSGHDTVSWYQQALGQGPQFIFQYYEEEERQRGNFPDRFSGHQFPNYSSELNVNALLLGDSALYLCASSFRRGPGNTIYFGEGSWLTVV.